This T cell receptor beta chain was recorded in a study of HIV-infected patients and healthy controls. This CDR3 is built from 14 residues. Trimming took 3 bases from V and 6 from J; bases not matched to a gene: 8. CDR1 is DFQATT and CDR2 is SNEGSKA in the germline V gene (reference sequence). Antiretroviral therapy had run roughly three months, about 14 weeks, before follow-up blood collection. The repertoire came from unfractionated whole blood and reflected all unsorted peripheral T cells. Sample share makes this clonotype medium-sized. About 540 ng RNA was reverse transcribed with alpha and beta constant-region primers. Separate chain-specific third strand synthesis with multiplexing indices produced the alpha and beta libraries. TCRdb passed the 5' RACE reads through MiXCR, listing each CDR3 protein once. Found here are approximately 9,000 distinct CDR3 sequences, about 8% of them singletons; the top ten hold around 10%.

Sequencing used blood, obtained during antiretroviral therapy. This sequence was found in an adult with HIV infection. The chain has TRBV20-1 and TRBJ2-7, with 10 bases matching TRBD1. The CDR3 loop reads CSASRDRGIGEQYF. Here the CDR3 DNA reads TGCAGTGCTAGCAGGGACAGGGGAATCGGCGAGCAGTACTTC.